Presented here are 21 T cell receptor beta chains from one specimen sequenced in a study of regulatory T cells in long-lasting Graves disease. Construction of TCR beta libraries relied on iRepertoire HTBI primers and on Arm-PCR targeting CDR3 regions. TCRdb passed the multiplex PCR reads through MiXCR, listing each CDR3 protein once. The data show 620,000 or so distinct CDR3 sequences, with roughly 15% seen just once and around 19% held by the top ten. This sample's time point: newly diagnosed GD, antithyroid drugs for less than 3 months. PBMC RNA served as the TCR library source. This sample was also put to use in a study of T cells in Graves' hyperthyroidism and ophthalmopathy.

The material sequenced was peripheral blood mononuclear cells (PBMCs), taken at new diagnosis, from a patient treated with antithyroid drugs. Source of these receptors: a woman aged 25 to 39 with Graves disease.

This clonotype was detected ten times or more. The chain has TRBV6-2 or TRBV6-3 and TRBJ2-3; the D gene could be TRBD1 or TRBD2 (6 bases each). The germline V gene has CDR1 MNHEY and CDR2 SVGEGT. The CDR3 is made up of 15 amino acids. V dropped 2 bases and J dropped 5 bases, with 14 bases sitting between them. The CDR3 nucleotides are TGTGCCAGCAGTTACAGAGGGGGGTATGGAGATACGCAGTATTTT. Its translation is CASSYRGGYGDTQYF.

This clonotype was counted between two and nine times. The chain uses TRBV7-3 and TRBJ2-2; the D call may be TRBD1 or TRBD2 (5 bases each). Trimming left V 5 bases short and J 0 bases short, with 19 bases between. CDR3 length: 18 residues. Germline V lookup: CDR1 SGHTA, CDR2 FQGTGA. Here the CDR3 reads CASSPVFRGPPNTGELFF. The DNA of the CDR3 is TGTGCCAGCAGCCCAGTCTTTCGGGGACCTCCGAACACCGGGGAGCTGTTTTTT.

This clonotype was seen at least ten times. The CDR3 DNA reads TGTGCCAGCGGGACAGGGGTGTACAGAGCTTTCTTT. It codes for CASGTGVYRAFF. V and J are TRBV2 and TRBJ1-1, with TRBD1 matching 10 bases. The V gene's germline CDR1 is SNHLY and CDR2 FYNNEI. CDR3 length: 12 amino acids. Trimming took 8 bases from V and 10 from J; bases not matched to a gene: 7.

As concerns this clonotype: This may stem from a read error, because a much larger clone lies one nucleotide away. V gene TRBV6-2 or TRBV6-3 combines with J gene TRBJ1-1; TRBD1 aligns across 7 bases. J lost 3 bases, V lost 2 bases, and 18 bases had no gene match. The germline V gene has CDR1 MNHEY and CDR2 SVGEGT. There are 19 residues in the CDR3. The CDR3: CASSYPLGTALIMDTEAFF. DNA for the CDR3: TGTGCCAGCAGTTACCCGCTCGGGACAGCCTTAATAATGGACACTGAAGCTTTCTTT.

Many counts were recorded for this clonotype. The chain carries TRBV11-2 and TRBJ2-1, with TRBD2 matching 10 bases. Germline-derived CDR1 and CDR2 are SGHAT and FQNNGV. The CDR3 consists of 15 residues. Germline trimming cut 5 bases from V and 8 bases from J; bases unmatched to any gene: 9. The CDR3 here is CASSRLLAGIDEQFF. In DNA, the CDR3 is TGTGCCAGCAGCCGCTTACTAGCGGGAATCGATGAGCAGTTCTTC.

This clonotype was picked up many times. The chain employs TRBV3-1 and TRBJ1-5; D is ambiguous. Germline CDR1 and CDR2: LGHDT and YNNKEL (reference sequence). The V end was cut by 2 bases, the J end by 5 bases, with 10 bases between. CDR3 size: 14 residues. The CDR3 protein is CASSQTGLDQPQHF. The CDR3 coding sequence is TGTGCCAGCAGCCAAACGGGCTTGGATCAGCCCCAGCATTTT.

This clonotype was detected a few times. J is TRBJ2-7 and V is TRBV14; D is possibly TRBD1 or TRBD2 (5 bases each). The V gene's germline CDR1 is SGHDN and CDR2 FVKESK. Deletions cut 1 base from V and 0 bases from J, with 10 bases between. The CDR3 contains 15 residues. The CDR3 DNA is TGTGCCAGCAGCCAAGGACCGGGACCCTCCTACGAGCAGTACTTC. The encoded protein is CASSQGPGPSYEQYF.

This clonotype was picked up many times. The genes are TRBV7-2 and TRBJ2-3; 10 bases are a match to TRBD1. The V gene's germline CDR1 is SGHTA and CDR2 FQGNSA. This CDR3 has 16 residues. Trimming took 4 bases from V and 2 from J; bases not matched to a gene: 6. CDR3 region: CASSYTTGGNTDTQYF. In nucleotides, the CDR3 is TGTGCCAGCAGCTATACGACAGGGGGCAACACAGATACGCAGTATTTT.

This clonotype was observed once. The rearrangement uses TRBV2 and TRBJ2-1; TRBD2 matches 13 bases. The V segment lost 4 bases and the J segment 10 bases; nucleotides outside the gene matches: 7. CDR1 and CDR2 from the germline V gene are SNHLY and FYNNEI. There are 15 residues in the CDR3. The CDR3 DNA sequence: TGTGCCAGCAGTGTTCGGACTAGCGGGAGCGACGAGCAGTTCTTC. This gives the protein CASSVRTSGSDEQFF.

This clonotype turned up a few times. The J gene is TRBJ2-1, the V gene TRBV7-3, with D uncertain. Trimming removed 4 bases at V and 6 bases at J, with 13 bases between. The CDR3 spans 14 residues. Germline V lookup: CDR1 SGHTA, CDR2 FQGTGA. The CDR3 DNA reads TGTGCCAGCAGCTATCACCCCCTAGGCAATGAGCAGTTCTTC. The encoded protein is CASSYHPLGNEQFF.

The chain combines TRBV6-1 with TRBJ2-7; perhaps D is TRBD1 or TRBD2 (5 bases each). Germline lookup yields CDR1 MNHNS and CDR2 SASEGT. The length of the CDR3 is 15 residues. Trimming cost V 5 bases and J 3 bases, with 17 bases left between them. CDR3 bases: TGTGCCAGCAGTACCGGGCCCACGAGGGGCTACGAGCAGTACTTC. Encoded protein: CASSTGPTRGYEQYF.

This clonotype was observed a handful of times. The chain links TRBV6-1 to TRBJ1-5; D remains unclear. There are 13 residues in the CDR3. The V end was cut by 9 bases, the J end by 9 bases, with 18 bases between. Germline V gene data show CDR1 as MNHNS and CDR2 as SASEGT. The CDR3 DNA reads TGTGCCAGTGGGCCCCCCGTGTTAGGGCCCCAGCATTTT. This codes for CASGPPVLGPQHF.

V usage is TRBV3-1 and J usage is TRBJ2-7; D ambiguous. The CDR3 is 15 amino acids. Germline lookup yields CDR1 LGHDT and CDR2 YNNKEL (reference sequence). The V end was cut by 0 bases, the J end by 0 bases, with 9 bases between. CDR3 sequence: CASSQELQVSYEQYF. In nucleotides, the CDR3 is TGTGCCAGCAGCCAAGAGCTCCAGGTCTCCTACGAGCAGTACTTC.

CDR3 in amino acids: CASRPTSSIEQYF. The DNA of the CDR3 is TGTGCCAGCAGGCCAACTAGCAGCATCGAGCAGTACTTC. The chain uses TRBV12-3 or TRBV12-4 and TRBJ2-7; D might be TRBD2 (6 bases). The CDR3 is 13 amino acids. Deletions cut 6 bases from V and 6 bases from J, with 15 bases between.

At least ten counts were recorded for this clonotype. The chain has TRBV6-1 and TRBJ1-4, with a tentative D call TRBD1 (5 bases). The CDR3 runs 12 residues. Germline V gene data show CDR1 as MNHNS and CDR2 as SASEGT. The ends were cut back, 11 bases at V and 7 bases at J, with 14 bases in the middle. CDR3 in DNA: TGTGCCTCGCGGGGACCAAGTGAAAAACTGTTTTTT. Amino acid sequence: CASRGPSEKLFF.

This clonotype was detected many times. The CDR3 DNA sequence: TGTGCCAGCAGTCTGGTTTGGGTAAACGAGCAGTACTTC. This codes for CASSLVWVNEQYF. The chain joins TRBV28 to TRBJ2-7; D ambiguous. The V and J ends lost 5 bases and 5 bases respectively, with 13 bases between them. The germline gives CDR1 MDHEN, CDR2 SYDVKM. CDR3 length: 13 amino acids.

This clonotype was seen at least ten times. This chain connects TRBV10-3 to TRBJ2-7; the match to TRBD1 covers 11 bases. V lost 4 bases and J lost 0; bases outside the gene matches: 5. CDR1 is ENHRY and CDR2 is SYGVKD in the germline V gene. The CDR3 has 16 residues. The CDR3 nucleotides are TGTGCCATCAGTGGCGGAGGGACAGGGGGCTCCTACGAGCAGTACTTC. This codes for CAISGGGTGGSYEQYF.

This clonotype was counted only a few times. This rearrangement joins TRBV18 to TRBJ2-5; no firm D call. Germline-derived CDR1 and CDR2 are KGHSH and LQKENI. The CDR3 extends over 15 amino acids. Deletions cut 1 base from V and 1 base from J, with 10 bases between. CDR3 residues: CASSPRPGSQETQYF. Written as DNA, the CDR3 is TGTGCCAGCTCACCACGTCCAGGCTCCCAAGAGACCCAGTACTTC.

This clonotype was detected ten times or more. The J gene is TRBJ2-1, the V gene TRBV28; TRBD2 aligns across 8 bases. The CDR3 has 16 residues. The ends lost 2 bases at V and 6 bases at J; junction bases unmatched: 9. Germline-derived CDR1 and CDR2 are MDHEN and SYDVKM. CDR3 amino acids: CASSLLGLAGGNEQFF. CDR3 sequence (DNA): TGTGCCAGCAGTTTACTCGGGCTAGCGGGCGGCAATGAGCAGTTCTTC.

The sample holds a few counts of this clonotype. With a much larger clone just one base away, this may be a read error. V and J are TRBV28 and TRBJ1-1; D gene uncertain. The CDR3 covers 13 residues. The germline V gene encodes CDR1 MDHEN and CDR2 SYDVKM. CDR3: CGSNAHLNTEAFF. CDR3 coding DNA: TGTGGCAGCAACGCACATTTGAACACTGAAGCTTTCTTT. The complete variable domain, with remaining parts taken from reference TRBV28 and TRBJ1-1, reads DVKVTQSSRYLVKRTGEKVFLECVQDMDHENMFWYRQDPGLGLRLIYFSYDVKMKEKGDIPEGYSVSREKKERFSLILESASTNQTSMYLCGSNAHLNTEAFFGQGTRLTVV.

This clonotype was detected many times. The J gene is TRBJ2-7, the V gene TRBV2; TRBD2 matches 12 bases. CDR1 SNHLY and CDR2 FYNNEI come from the germline V gene. J lost 9 bases, V lost 3 bases, and 6 bases had no gene match. The CDR3 consists of 14 residues. CDR3 in DNA: TGTGCCAGCAGTGACATGACTAGCGGGAGTCGGCAGTACTTC. Translation: CASSDMTSGSRQYF.